This TCR beta chain was identified during a study of T cells in Graves' hyperthyroidism and ophthalmopathy. Study observations and caveats: Ophthalmopathy and stable hyperthyroidism were separated by a 13 V-J model. Most thyroid clonotypes expanded above 0.001 were also detected in blood.

Trimming pared 1 base from V and 3 bases from J, leaving 10 bases between. Germline lookup yields CDR1 MNHEY and CDR2 SMNVEV (reference sequence). This CDR3 spans 14 amino acids. PBMCs were collected from a 10 ml volume of fresh peripheral blood. TCR beta CDR3 sequences were amplified from RNA transcripts. The HTBI primer set was used in a first-round RT-PCR of the TCR CDR3. TCRdb reprocessed the multiplex PCR reads via MiXCR and lists one record per CDR3 protein. Of 220,000 or so distinct CDR3 sequences in the sample, about 17% were seen once. This clonotype was counted many times. Its specificity is not known.

Material: blood. The origin of this receptor is a young woman with Graves' ophthalmopathy. This chain connects TRBV27 to TRBJ2-7; the D gene is possibly TRBD1 (5 bases). The CDR3 DNA follows: TGTGCCAGCAGTTTATTGACAGCCCGCTACGAGCAGTACTTC. It translates to CASSLLTARYEQYF.